The 25 T cell receptor beta chains listed next were all sequenced from one sample in a study of resident and recirculating memory T cells in vitiligo. The protocol was immunoSEQ multiplex PCR, while the TCRdb copy is restricted to in-frame clones and leaves out a portion. The sample contains 70,000 to 95,000 clones, around 92% of which appear only once. The sample taken for sequencing was blood. The receptor set was obtained from a male donor with vitiligo.

The V call is TRBV7-3, the J call TRBJ1-1, with D unclear. The germline CDR1 and CDR2 sequences are SGHTA and FQGTGA. Trimming took 4 bases from V and 7 from J, leaving 10 bases between them. The CDR3 is 12 residues long. CDR3 amino acids: CASSSREGEAFF. In nucleotides, the CDR3 is TGTGCCAGCAGCTCGAGGGAGGGTGAAGCTTTCTTT. The whole variable domain, filled in from reference TRBV7-3 and TRBJ1-1, reads GAGVSQTPSNKVTEKGKYVELRCDPISGHTALYWYRQSLGQGPEFLIYFQGTGAADDSGLPNDRFFAVRPEGSVSTLKIQRTERGDSAVYLCASSSREGEAFFGQGTRLTVV.

The genes are TRBV9 and TRBJ1-2, with D maybe TRBD1 (5 bases). Trimming shortened V by 4 bases and J by 6 bases, and 13 bases separated the two germline ends. The CDR3 is 13 residues long. CDR1 is SGDLS, CDR2 YYNGEE, per germline. CDR3 nucleotides: TGTGCCAGCAGCCCAGGGTGGGCTCATGGCTACACCTTC. Translated, it gives CASSPGWAHGYTF.

The CDR3 is CAISLGLAGEGYEQYF. For the CDR3, the DNA is TGTGCCATCAGTTTGGGACTAGCGGGCGAAGGATACGAGCAGTACTTC. The V gene is TRBV10-3, the J gene TRBJ2-7; 12 bases fit TRBD2. The trim removed 5 bases at V and 4 bases at J, leaving 9 bases unmatched. In germline, CDR1 is ENHRY, CDR2 SYGVKD. This CDR3 is 16 amino acids long.

The V call is TRBV30, the J call TRBJ2-2, with a possible D match to TRBD2 (7 bases). The CDR3 is 18 residues long. V shed 8 bases and J shed 4 bases, with 29 bases lying between them. Germline CDR1 is GTSNPN and CDR2 is SVGIG (reference sequence). The DNA of the CDR3 is TGTGCCCGGACGGGGGGCGGGACGCCAGGGGATGGCACCGGGGAGCTGTTTTTT. This encodes CARTGGGTPGDGTGELFF.

This rearrangement joins TRBV28 to TRBJ2-1, with a possible D match to TRBD2 (5 bases). With 5 bases removed from V and 4 bases from J, the gap between germline ends came to 18 bases. This CDR3 is built from 16 residues. Per the germline V gene, CDR1 is MDHEN and CDR2 is SYDVKM. The CDR3 reads CASSPPEAGSYNEQFF. The CDR3 coding sequence is TGTGCCAGCAGTCCCCCGGAGGCAGGTTCTTACAATGAGCAGTTCTTC.

This clone was detected once. The V and J genes are TRBV4-1 and TRBJ2-1; 13 nucleotides line up with TRBD2. The CDR3 has 15 amino acids. J was trimmed by 9 bases and V by 4 bases; bases with no gene match: 6. The V gene's germline CDR1 is MGHRA and CDR2 YSYEKL. The CDR3 spells CASSRGLAGASEQFF. For the CDR3, the DNA is TGCGCCAGCAGCCGAGGACTAGCGGGGGCGAGTGAGCAGTTCTTC.

This chain joins TRBV10-3 and TRBJ2-7; 8 positions match TRBD2. The V and J ends lost 0 bases and 6 bases, in that order; junction bases with no gene match: 4. CDR3 length equals 14 residues. Germline CDR1 is ENHRY and CDR2 is SYGVKD. This chain's CDR3 is CAISESLLAVEQYF. The CDR3 DNA is TGTGCCATCAGTGAGTCGCTACTAGCGGTCGAGCAGTACTTC.

V is TRBV5-4 and J is TRBJ2-2; TRBD2 aligns across 8 bases. In germline, CDR1 is SGHNT, CDR2 YYREEE (reference sequence). The CDR3 runs to 14 residues. After removal of 4 bases from V and 7 bases from J, the junction contained 6 bases not matched to a gene. CDR3 nucleotides: TGTGCCAGCAGCCTGACTAGCGTCAGCGGGGAGCTGTTTTTT. It yields the protein CASSLTSVSGELFF.

V and J are TRBV6-5 and TRBJ2-7; maybe TRBD2 (5 bases). The CDR3 has 14 amino acids. Trimming removed 0 bases from V and 5 bases from J, with 11 bases in between. Per germline, CDR1 MNHEY and CDR2 SVGAGI. The chain's CDR3 is CASSYSGSMDEQYF. The DNA of the CDR3 is TGTGCCAGCAGTTACTCAGGGAGTATGGACGAGCAGTACTTC.

This rearrangement joins TRBV4-1 to TRBJ2-6; D uncertain. Trimming took 0 bases from V and 1 from J, leaving 7 bases between them. The CDR3 runs to 16 residues. Germline V gives CDR1 MGHRA, CDR2 YSYEKL. This CDR3 is CASSQDSSSGANVLTF. The DNA of the CDR3 is TGCGCCAGCAGCCAAGATTCCTCTTCTGGGGCCAACGTCCTGACTTTC.

This chain links TRBV19 with TRBJ2-2, with D perhaps TRBD1 (7 bases). Trimming took 9 bases from V and 7 from J, leaving 12 bases between them. Looked up from germline, CDR1 is LNHDA and CDR2 is SQIVND (reference sequence). The length of the CDR3 is 12 residues. The DNA for the CDR3 is TGTGCCAGCGGTCAGGGGGGCGGGGAGCTGTTTTTT. Translating it yields CASGQGGGELFF.

The chain has TRBV18 and TRBJ2-7, with 10 bases aligning to TRBD2. The CDR3 contains 17 residues. V dropped 2 bases and J dropped 3; count of bases not matched to a gene: 10. Germline CDR1 KGHSH, CDR2 LQKENI. The CDR3 nucleotides are TGTGCCAGCTCACCAGTCCCCCTAGCGGGAGAGTTCTACGAGCAGTACTTC. Translated: CASSPVPLAGEFYEQYF.

The chain is built from TRBV9 and TRBJ2-1; 9 nucleotides match TRBD2. With V trimmed by 0 bases and J by 0 bases, 4 bases remained unmatched. Germline assignment: CDR1 SGDLS and CDR2 YYNGEE. The CDR3 has 17 amino acids. The CDR3 here is CASSVGLAGTSYNEQFF. The CDR3 DNA follows: TGTGCCAGCAGCGTAGGCCTAGCGGGGACCTCCTACAATGAGCAGTTCTTC.

The chain uses TRBV28 and TRBJ2-1; 7 nucleotides agree with TRBD2. The CDR3 runs to 16 residues. Trimming took 7 bases from V and 14 from J; bases not matched to a gene: 23. CDR1 and CDR2 (germline): MDHEN, SYDVKM. CDR3 DNA sequence: TGTGCCAGCACCTCAACCGGGACTACCGGCGGATTTAAGGAGTTCTTC. Translation: CASTSTGTTGGFKEFF. The variable domain in full, with the rest retrieved from reference TRBV28 and TRBJ2-1, is DVKVTQSSRYLVKRTGEKVFLECVQDMDHENMFWYRQDPGLGLRLIYFSYDVKMKEKGDIPEGYSVSREKKERFSLILESASTNQTSMYLCASTSTGTTGGFKEFFGPGTRLTVL.

The chain is built from TRBV28 and TRBJ1-1; D is possibly TRBD1 (5 bases). Germline V gene data show CDR1 as MDHEN and CDR2 as SYDVKM. CDR3 length: 12 amino acids. Trimming took 5 bases from V and 7 from J, leaving 11 bases between them. The CDR3 region has the DNA TGTGCCAGCAGTCGCCTCGGGGGTGAAGCTTTCTTT. It is translated as CASSRLGGEAFF.

The rearrangement links TRBV5-5 to TRBJ2-2, with 15 bases fitting TRBD2. V was clipped by 7 bases and J by 3 bases; unmatched bases: 10. There are 18 residues in the CDR3. The germline V gene encodes CDR1 SGHKS and CDR2 YYEKEE (reference sequence). The CDR3, as DNA: TGTGCCAGCGGGAAGGGACTAGCGGGAGGTAGTTACACCGGGGAGCTGTTTTTT. Its translation: CASGKGLAGGSYTGELFF.

The chain recombines TRBV10-3 with TRBJ2-7; 8 bases map to TRBD1. J lost 10 bases, V lost 6 bases, and 17 bases had no gene match. CDR3 length equals 15 residues. Looked up from germline, CDR1 is ENHRY and CDR2 is SYGVKD. The CDR3 bases are TGTGCCATCAGAAGAACCGCCGGACAGGGCTTAGACCAGTACTTC. Its protein is CAIRRTAGQGLDQYF.

The chain uses TRBV7-9 and TRBJ2-2; 10 bases fit TRBD2. The CDR3 has 19 residues. V dropped 8 bases and J dropped 0; count of bases not matched to a gene: 15. The V gene's germline CDR1 is SEHNR and CDR2 FQNEAQ (reference sequence). This CDR3 is CASPLGGLAGVANTGELFF. CDR3 DNA sequence: TGTGCCAGCCCCCTGGGTGGCCTAGCGGGAGTCGCGAACACCGGGGAGCTGTTTTTT.

V is TRBV27 and J is TRBJ2-7; TRBD1 matches at 8 bases. The CDR3 length is 14 residues. The germline CDR1 and CDR2 sequences are MNHEY and SMNVEV (reference sequence). V lost 3 bases, J lost 7 bases, and 8 bases stayed unmatched. The CDR3 sequence: CASSFDRGRGEQYF. The CDR3 bases are TGTGCCAGCAGTTTTGACAGGGGCAGGGGGGAGCAGTACTTC.

The gene calls are TRBV4-3 and TRBJ2-1; possibly TRBD2 for D (7 bases). The V gene's germline CDR1 is LGHNA and CDR2 YSLEER. Deletions cut 1 base from V and 10 bases from J, with 20 bases between. The CDR3 sequence is 16 residues long. This CDR3 is CASSQVQGGGDYEQFF. For the CDR3, the DNA is TGCGCCAGCAGCCAAGTTCAAGGGGGGGGAGATTACGAGCAGTTCTTC.

The V call is TRBV7-2, the J call TRBJ1-4, with 7 bases identical to TRBD1. The junction had 8 bases not matched to a gene; V was cut back by 5 bases and J by 8 bases. Germline loops: CDR1 SGHTA, CDR2 FQGNSA. The CDR3 is 14 residues long. CDR3: CASSRNRGAEKLFF. CDR3 nucleotides: TGTGCCAGCAGCCGTAACAGGGGCGCAGAAAAACTGTTTTTT.

V is TRBV6-1 and J is TRBJ2-3; the D gene is possibly TRBD2 (6 bases). The V end was cut by 1 base, the J end by 4 bases, with 15 bases between. The V gene's germline CDR1 is MNHNS and CDR2 SASEGT. The CDR3 runs to 16 residues. CDR3 region: CASSEVAAWRADTQYF. The CDR3 DNA is TGTGCCAGCAGTGAAGTCGCGGCGTGGAGGGCAGATACGCAGTATTTT.

V gene TRBV30 combines with J gene TRBJ2-1; 8 bases fit TRBD2. The CDR3 totals 15 residues. With 1 base clipped from V and 5 bases from J, the junction kept 7 bases outside the gene matches. Per the germline V gene, CDR1 is GTSNPN and CDR2 is SVGIG (reference sequence). Here the CDR3 DNA reads TGTGCCTGGAGTGACCCAGCGGGAGCCCACAATGAGCAGTTCTTC. Encoded protein: CAWSDPAGAHNEQFF.

The chain has TRBV20-1 and TRBJ1-2; maybe TRBD1 (5 bases). This CDR3 contains 11 residues. Germline CDR1 is DFQATT and CDR2 is SNEGSKA (reference sequence). V shed 4 bases and J shed 8 bases, with 11 bases lying between them. The DNA of the CDR3 is TGCAGTGCTAAAGGGGCCGGGGGCTACACCTTC. Protein product: CSAKGAGGYTF.

CDR3 in amino acids: CASSEQSETQYF. As DNA, the CDR3 is TGTGCCAGCAGCGAACAGAGTGAGACCCAGTACTTC. J is TRBJ2-5 and V is TRBV7-9; D is ambiguous. The V gene's germline CDR1 is SEHNR and CDR2 FQNEAQ (reference sequence). The CDR3 extends over 12 amino acids. V lost 5 bases and J lost 5, with 9 bases in between.